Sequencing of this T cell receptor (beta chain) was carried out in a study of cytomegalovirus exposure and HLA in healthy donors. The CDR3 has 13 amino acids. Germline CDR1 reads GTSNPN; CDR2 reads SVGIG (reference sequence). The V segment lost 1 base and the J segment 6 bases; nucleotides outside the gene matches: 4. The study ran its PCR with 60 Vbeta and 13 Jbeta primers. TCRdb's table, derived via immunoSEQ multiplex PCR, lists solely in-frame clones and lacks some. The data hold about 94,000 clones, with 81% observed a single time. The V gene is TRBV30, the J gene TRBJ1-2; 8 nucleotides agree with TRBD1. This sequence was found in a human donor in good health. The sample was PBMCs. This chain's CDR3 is CAWSGQGINGYTF. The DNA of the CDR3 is TGTGCCTGGAGTGGACAGGGGATCAATGGCTACACCTTC.